The clone carrying this T cell receptor beta chain was seen only a few times. This record comes from a study of PD-L1 blockade in urothelial cancer. Study as a whole: Males with bladder-origin urothelial cancer constituted about nine tenths of the roughly 29 patients. Analysis of blood occurred 3 weeks (second dose) and 6 weeks after treatment start. Among blood samples, the median T cell count was approximately 150,000.

V shed 8 bases and J 1 base; nucleotides not matched to a gene: 10. Germline V lookup: CDR1 MDHEN, CDR2 SYDVKM. The CDR3 sequence is 15 residues long. The table came from immunoSEQ multiplex PCR; TCRdb's copy has only in-frame clones and leaves some out. The profile shows about 100,000 clones, roughly nine tenths of them singletons. Sequenced here: PBMCs, sampled around atezolizumab (anti-PD-L1) treatment. J is TRBJ1-2 and V is TRBV28; 7 bases are shared with TRBD1. The source is a woman aged 80 or over with urothelial cancer. The CDR3, as DNA: TGTGCCAGCTCCGAACAGGGGCCAAATAACTATGGCTACACCTTC. As protein: CASSEQGPNNYGYTF.